A single sample is the source of the 11 T cell receptor beta chains below, sequenced in a study of CD8 T cells in Susac syndrome. cDNA came from around 0.54 to 1 ug RNA primed by random hexamers. In TCRdb, the immunoSEQ multiplex PCR reads were re-called with MiXCR into one record per CDR3 protein. The profile shows about 200,000 distinct CDR3 sequences, 95% of them singletons. Sequenced: CD4+ T cells from PBMCs. These receptors all come from a human donor in good health.

The gene calls are TRBV29-1 and TRBJ1-1; D remains ambiguous. This CDR3 has 13 amino acids. V lost 1 base to trimming and J lost 4 bases, with 10 bases between them. CDR1 is SQVTM and CDR2 is ANQGSEA in the germline V gene. CDR3 in DNA: TGCAGCGTTGAAGCTGGCAAGGGCACTGAAGCTTTCTTT. It encodes CSVEAGKGTEAFF.

This chain uses TRBV29-1 with TRBJ2-3; D is ambiguous. Germline loops: CDR1 SQVTM, CDR2 ANQGSEA. The CDR3 covers 11 residues. Trimming shortened V by 4 bases and J by 0 bases, and 2 bases separated the two germline ends. The CDR3 region is CSVASTDTQYF. DNA for the CDR3: TGCAGCGTTGCTAGCACAGATACGCAGTATTTT.

The gene calls are TRBV20-1 and TRBJ2-7; 7 bases map to TRBD2. CDR3 length: 13 amino acids. Trimming cost V 6 bases and J 0 bases; bases outside gene matches: 5. Germline V lookup: CDR1 DFQATT, CDR2 SNEGSKA (reference sequence). CDR3 loop: CSAEPGGSYEQYF. CDR3 bases: TGCAGTGCGGAACCGGGGGGCTCCTACGAGCAGTACTTC.

The chain uses TRBV9 and TRBJ1-5; no clear D. This CDR3 is 13 amino acids long. Per the germline V gene, CDR1 is SGDLS and CDR2 is YYNGEE. V gave up 0 bases and J gave up 5 bases, with 6 bases separating them. The CDR3 region is CASSVGLDQPQHF. CDR3 coding DNA: TGTGCCAGCAGCGTAGGTCTAGATCAGCCCCAGCATTTT.

CDR3 DNA sequence: TGTGCCAGTAGTGTCAAACAGGGAATCGAAAAACTGTTTTTT. Translating gives CASSVKQGIEKLFF. The chain is built from TRBV19 and TRBJ1-4; D is perhaps TRBD1 (6 bases). CDR3 length equals 14 residues. Trimming shortened V by 5 bases and J by 8 bases, and 15 bases separated the two germline ends. CDR1 is LNHDA and CDR2 is SQIVND in the germline V gene (reference sequence).

This rearrangement joins TRBV6-5 to TRBJ2-7; 7 nucleotides match TRBD1. Germline-derived CDR1 and CDR2 are MNHEY and SVGAGI. The CDR3 sequence is 11 residues long. The V segment lost 5 bases and the J segment 5 bases; nucleotides outside the gene matches: 0. CDR3 protein: CASSQGDEQYV. The CDR3 DNA follows: TGTGCCAGCAGTCAGGGGGACGAGCAGTACGTC.

The rearrangement joins TRBV3-1 to TRBJ2-7, with D perhaps TRBD1 (6 bases). CDR1 and CDR2 (germline): LGHDT, YNNKEL (reference sequence). The V end was cut by 0 bases, the J end by 0 bases, with 9 bases between. This CDR3 is built from 15 residues. CDR3 sequence (DNA): TGTGCCAGCAGCCAAGAAGGGACATCCTCCTACGAGCAGTACTTC. Amino acids: CASSQEGTSSYEQYF.

The chain carries TRBV18 and TRBJ1-1; D is ambiguous. In germline, CDR1 is KGHSH, CDR2 LQKENI. This CDR3 spans 14 amino acids. V lost 0 bases to trimming and J lost 4 bases, with 9 bases between them. The CDR3 is CASSPPLTGTEAFF. CDR3 bases: TGTGCCAGCTCACCACCCCTCACCGGCACTGAAGCTTTCTTT.

J is TRBJ1-1 and V is TRBV29-1, with 10 bases that match TRBD1. Germline CDR1 reads SQVTM; CDR2 reads ANQGSEA. V was pared by 7 bases and J by 4 bases, with 9 bases of the junction left unmatched. The CDR3 loop spans 14 amino acids. The CDR3 sequence: CSAGTGEVVTEAFF. CDR3 DNA: TGCAGCGCTGGGACAGGGGAAGTAGTCACTGAAGCTTTCTTT.

This clonotype was observed once. The chain is built from TRBV13 and TRBJ2-7, with D unresolved. V lost 5 bases and J 0 bases, leaving 11 bases between the germline ends. CDR3 length equals 14 residues. The germline CDR1 and CDR2 sequences are PRHDT and FYEKMQ (reference sequence). CDR3 in DNA: TGTGCCAGCAGCCGGGCTTACAGCTCCTACGAGCAGTACTTC. Translation gives CASSRAYSSYEQYF.

The chain recombines TRBV15 with TRBJ2-5; 9 positions agree with TRBD2. In germline, CDR1 is LNHNV, CDR2 YYDKDF (reference sequence). With 2 bases clipped from V and 4 bases from J, the junction kept 8 bases outside the gene matches. The CDR3 sequence is 16 residues long. CDR3 loop: CATSRLSGRGGETQYF. DNA for the CDR3: TGTGCCACCAGCAGACTTAGCGGGAGAGGTGGAGAGACCCAGTACTTC.